This T cell receptor (beta chain) stems from a study of blood T cells in healthy people across ages. Overall study results and limits: The fall in TCR beta diversity per million T cells was roughly linear with age.

The second PCR ran roughly 6 to 11 cycles with a sample-barcoded 5' primer and J-beta primers. From the 5' RACE reads, TCRdb called clonotypes with MiXCR, one entry per CDR3 protein. This repertoire shows hundreds of thousands of distinct CDR3 sequences, less than 40% found once; its top ten account for 15% to 19%. Every donor contributed roughly 10 milliliters of peripheral blood by blood draw. Germline CDR1 is GTSNPN and CDR2 is SVGIG (reference sequence). The CDR3 sequence is 11 residues long. Trimming left V 0 bases short and J 10 bases short, with 7 bases between. Comments on this clonotype: What it binds is not known.

The genes are TRBV30 and TRBJ2-1; no clear D gene. This receptor was identified in a woman of 80 years or more in good health. Material: blood. The CDR3 DNA follows: TGTGCCTGGAGTGTAAGCAGGGAGCAGTTCTTC. It translates to CAWSVSREQFF.